The 13 T cell receptor beta chains presented below share a single source sample, sequenced in a study of blood T cell repertoires in COVID-19. The repertoire was sequenced with immunoSEQ multiplex PCR; TCRdb's copy has only in-frame clones and lacks some. The sample carries hundreds of thousands of clones, just over 85% recorded once. The sequenced material came from peripheral blood. These receptor sequences come from a woman in her thirties with active or convalescent COVID-19.

This clone has just one count. The rearrangement links TRBV10-3 to TRBJ1-2, with D uncertain. In germline, CDR1 is ENHRY, CDR2 SYGVKD. V lost 4 bases, J lost 2 bases, and 14 bases lay in between. The CDR3 spans 15 residues. CDR3 region: CAISGGMEVNYGYTF. In DNA, the CDR3 is TGTGCCATCAGTGGGGGAATGGAGGTAAACTATGGCTACACCTTC.

The V and J genes are TRBV19 and TRBJ2-5; no clear D. Germline loops: CDR1 LNHDA, CDR2 SQIVND (reference sequence). Trimming took 6 bases from V and 3 from J, leaving 14 bases between them. This CDR3 contains 14 residues. CDR3 sequence (DNA): TGTGCCAGTAGGCCGGGTCATTCAAAAGAGACCCAGTACTTC. It specifies CASRPGHSKETQYF.

There are a few counts of this clone. The rearrangement joins TRBV7-9 to TRBJ1-3; D is uncertain. Germline V lookup: CDR1 SEHNR, CDR2 FQNEAQ (reference sequence). The V gene lost 1 base and the J gene lost 4 bases, with 5 bases spanning the gap. The CDR3 has 13 residues. The CDR3 loop reads CASSLGQGNTIYF. CDR3 DNA sequence: TGTGCCAGCAGCTTAGGGCAGGGAAACACCATATATTTT.

On this clone itself: In the same sample, other DNA sequences code for this CDR3. The chain carries TRBV3-1 (or the pseudogene TRBV3-2) and TRBJ2-1, with 7 bases fitting TRBD2. The CDR3 consists of 14 residues. CDR1 is LGHDT, CDR2 YNNKEL, per germline (reference sequence). The V segment lost 2 bases and the J segment 2 bases; nucleotides outside the gene matches: 0. The CDR3 reads CASSQRGAYNEQFF. CDR3 bases: TGTGCCAGCAGCCAACGGGGGGCCTACAATGAGCAGTTCTTC.

A few counts support this clone. The rearrangement uses TRBV27 and TRBJ2-1; D possibly corresponds to TRBD2 (5 bases). The CDR3 length is 16 residues. V was trimmed by 6 bases and J by 3 bases, leaving 18 bases between them. Germline assignment: CDR1 MNHEY and CDR2 SMNVEV (reference sequence). In nucleotides, the CDR3 is TGTGCCAGCAGCAATACAGCGGCCTCGATCTACAATGAGCAGTTCTTC. It is translated as CASSNTAASIYNEQFF.

The chain recombines TRBV6-5 with TRBJ2-5, with a weak D call TRBD2 (5 bases). CDR1 is MNHEY, CDR2 SVGAGI, per germline. Trimming pared 0 bases from V and 5 bases from J, leaving 16 bases between. The CDR3 runs 16 residues. Here the CDR3 reads CASSYSGSSPPETQYF. CDR3 DNA: TGTGCCAGCAGTTACTCTGGGAGTTCCCCACCGGAGACCCAGTACTTC.

The chain recombines TRBV3-1 (or the pseudogene TRBV3-2) with TRBJ1-5, with D possibly being TRBD1 (6 bases). The germline CDR1 and CDR2 sequences are LGHDT and YNNKEL (reference sequence). The CDR3 is 15 amino acids. V gave up 1 base and J gave up 5 bases, with 12 bases separating them. In nucleotides, the CDR3 is TGTGCCAGCAGCCAAGGCTCTGGGGGCGATCAGCCCCAGCATTTT. Translated: CASSQGSGGDQPQHF.

This clone occurred once. The chain has TRBV4-1 and TRBJ1-5; D gene unclear. The CDR3 length is 13 residues. CDR1 and CDR2 from the germline V gene are MGHRA and YSYEKL. The ends were cut back, 0 bases at V and 4 bases at J, with 4 bases in the middle. CDR3 sequence reads: CASSQDRNQPQHF. The CDR3 DNA reads as TGCGCCAGCAGCCAAGATCGGAATCAGCCCCAGCATTTT.

The chain combines TRBV11-2 with TRBJ2-7, with TRBD1 identical over 7 bases. Germline CDR1 SGHAT, CDR2 FQNNGV. CDR3 length: 14 amino acids. With V trimmed by 5 bases and J by 3 bases, 7 bases remained unmatched. This CDR3 reads CASSPLRQGYEQYF. The CDR3 DNA reads TGTGCCAGCAGCCCCCTGAGACAGGGCTACGAGCAGTACTTC.

CDR3 region: CASSPLPDQETQYF. The CDR3 DNA reads TGTGCCAGCAGCCCCCTCCCAGACCAAGAGACCCAGTACTTC. The gene calls are TRBV5-6 and TRBJ2-5; D gene uncertain. Trimming stripped 4 bases from V and 0 bases from J, with 10 bases between. The germline V gene encodes CDR1 SGHDT and CDR2 YYEEEE. CDR3 size: 14 residues. The variable domain in full, completed from reference TRBV5-6 and TRBJ2-5, reads DAGVTQSPTHLIKTRGQQVTLRCSPKSGHDTVSWYQQALGQGPQFIFQYYEEEERQRGNFPDRFSGHQFPNYSSELNVNALLLGDSALYLCASSPLPDQETQYFGPGTRLLVL.

CDR3 in amino acids: CASSQDEVGANQETQYF. The CDR3 DNA reads as TGTGCCAGCAGCCAAGATGAGGTGGGAGCAAACCAAGAGACCCAGTACTTC. This chain links TRBV3-1 (or the pseudogene TRBV3-2) with TRBJ2-5, with D possibly being TRBD2 (5 bases). V was clipped by 0 bases and J by 0 bases, with 14 bases between them. Germline V gene sequence: CDR1 LGHDT, CDR2 YNNKEL (reference sequence). The CDR3 loop spans 17 amino acids.

The V and J genes are TRBV5-4 and TRBJ2-3; tentative D call: TRBD2 (5 bases). Trimming shortened V by 1 base and J by 2 bases, and 11 bases separated the two germline ends. This CDR3 has 15 residues. Per the germline V gene, CDR1 is SGHNT and CDR2 is YYREEE (reference sequence). The chain's CDR3 is CASSLTPGFTDTQYF. CDR3 DNA: TGTGCCAGCAGCTTGACTCCGGGGTTCACAGATACGCAGTATTTT.

This chain links TRBV20-1 with TRBJ2-5, with TRBD1 matching 7 bases. The CDR3 is 15 residues long. Germline-derived CDR1 and CDR2 are DFQATT and SNEGSKA (reference sequence). Losses at the gene ends were 5 bases for V and 0 bases for J; bases not matched to a gene: 9. The CDR3 DNA is TGCAGTGCTCGTGACAGGGAATCGTACCAAGAGACCCAGTACTTC. It is translated as CSARDRESYQETQYF.